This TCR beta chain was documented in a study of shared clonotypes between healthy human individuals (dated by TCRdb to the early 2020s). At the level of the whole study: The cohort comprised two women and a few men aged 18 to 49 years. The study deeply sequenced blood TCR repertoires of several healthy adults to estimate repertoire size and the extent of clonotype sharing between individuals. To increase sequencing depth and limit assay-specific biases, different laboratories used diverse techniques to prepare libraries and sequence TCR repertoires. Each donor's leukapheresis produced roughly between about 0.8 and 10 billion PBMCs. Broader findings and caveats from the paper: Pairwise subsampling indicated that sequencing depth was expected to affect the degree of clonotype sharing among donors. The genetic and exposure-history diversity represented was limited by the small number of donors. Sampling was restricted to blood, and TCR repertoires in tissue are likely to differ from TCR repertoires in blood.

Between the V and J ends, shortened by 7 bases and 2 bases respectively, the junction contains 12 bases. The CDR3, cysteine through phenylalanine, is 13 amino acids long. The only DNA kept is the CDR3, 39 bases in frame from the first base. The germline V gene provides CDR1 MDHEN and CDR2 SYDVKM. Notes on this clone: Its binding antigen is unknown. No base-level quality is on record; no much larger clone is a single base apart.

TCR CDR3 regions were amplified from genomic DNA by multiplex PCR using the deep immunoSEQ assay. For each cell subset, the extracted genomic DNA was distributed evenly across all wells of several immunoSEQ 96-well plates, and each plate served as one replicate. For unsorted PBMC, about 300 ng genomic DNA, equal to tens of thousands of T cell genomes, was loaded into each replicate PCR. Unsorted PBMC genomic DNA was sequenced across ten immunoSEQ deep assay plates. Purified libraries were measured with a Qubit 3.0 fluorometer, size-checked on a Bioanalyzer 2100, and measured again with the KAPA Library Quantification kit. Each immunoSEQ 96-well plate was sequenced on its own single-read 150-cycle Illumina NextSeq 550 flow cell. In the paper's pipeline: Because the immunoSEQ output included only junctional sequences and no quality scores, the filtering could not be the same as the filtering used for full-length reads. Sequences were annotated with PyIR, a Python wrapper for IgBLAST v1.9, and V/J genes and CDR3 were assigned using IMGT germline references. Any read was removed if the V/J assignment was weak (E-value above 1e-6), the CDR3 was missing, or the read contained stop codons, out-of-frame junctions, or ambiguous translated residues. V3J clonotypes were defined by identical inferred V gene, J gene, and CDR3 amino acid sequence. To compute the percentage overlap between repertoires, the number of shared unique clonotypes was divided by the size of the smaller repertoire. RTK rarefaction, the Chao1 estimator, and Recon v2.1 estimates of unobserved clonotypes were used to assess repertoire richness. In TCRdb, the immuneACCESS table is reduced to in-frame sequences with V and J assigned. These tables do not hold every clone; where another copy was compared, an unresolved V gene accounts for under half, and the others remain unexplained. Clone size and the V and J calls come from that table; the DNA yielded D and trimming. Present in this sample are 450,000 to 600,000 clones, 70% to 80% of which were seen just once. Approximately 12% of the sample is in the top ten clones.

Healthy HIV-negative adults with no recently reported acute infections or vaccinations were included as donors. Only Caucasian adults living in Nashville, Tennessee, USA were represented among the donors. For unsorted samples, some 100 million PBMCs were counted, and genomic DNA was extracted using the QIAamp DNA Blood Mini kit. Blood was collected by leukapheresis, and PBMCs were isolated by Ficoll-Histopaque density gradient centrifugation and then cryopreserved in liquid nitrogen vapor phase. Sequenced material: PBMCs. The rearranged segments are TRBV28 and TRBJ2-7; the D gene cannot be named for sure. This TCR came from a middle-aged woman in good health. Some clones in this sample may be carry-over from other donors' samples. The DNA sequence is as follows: TGTGCCAGCAACTGGAATCGTGCCTACGAGCAGTACTTC. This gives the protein CASNWNRAYEQYF.